The 16 T cell receptor beta chains reported below all come from one sample, sequenced in a study of tumor-infiltrating lymphocytes in primary liver carcinoma (TCRdb year 2017). Blood RNA was extracted from unsorted whole blood using TRIzol reagent, and germline DNA was obtained with the DNeasy Blood & Tissue kit. TCRdb names Illumina HiSeq 2500 as the instrument used. Using a constant-region primer and ProtoScript II reverse transcriptase, TCRbeta-specific cDNA was reverse-transcribed from 500 ng total RNA. Three nested multiplex PCR rounds, following a slightly modified ARM-PCR procedure, were used to build the TCRbeta libraries. Multiplex TRBV1-TRBV30 forward primers and a Cbeta reverse primer were used in the first two PCR rounds, each of which was run for around 10 cycles. TCRdb reprocessing: public reads trimmed at Q25 with fastp, clones called with MiXCR, in-frame beta chains kept. When rows share a CDR3 protein, they turn into one entry using the most common DNA and genes. Present in this sample are 250,000 to 350,000 distinct CDR3 sequences, roughly three fifths of which were seen just once. Around 15% of the sample belongs to the ten largest clones.

The sample taken for sequencing was peripheral blood. The source of these receptors is a woman aged 25 to 45 with primary liver carcinoma and hepatitis B virus infection.

Concerning this clonotype itself: This may be a read error, as it is one base from a much larger clone. The CDR3 DNA sequence: TGTGCCAGCAGTTACTCTTTAGGGGGGTACACTGAAGCTTTCTTT. Translated, it gives CASSYSLGGYTEAFF. The chain couples TRBV6-5 to TRBJ1-1, with a possible D match to TRBD1 (6 bases). V shed 0 bases and J shed 3 bases, with 11 bases lying between them. The CDR3 spans 15 residues. Germline CDR1 MNHEY, CDR2 SVGAGI.

With respect to this clonotype: Being one base from a much bigger clone, this may be a read error. V gene TRBV29-1 combines with J gene TRBJ2-7, with D uncertain. This CDR3 is built from 12 residues. The germline V gene encodes CDR1 SQVTM and CDR2 ANQGSEA. V lost 4 bases and J lost 0, with 7 bases in between. CDR3 nucleotides: TGCAGCGTTGTATCCTCCTCCTACGAGCAGTACTTC. This translates into CSVVSSSYEQYF.

Concerning this clonotype itself: A read error may explain this, as a much larger clone is one base away. The CDR3 DNA reads as TGCAGCGCTGGACTAGCGGGAGGGCCCGATACGCAGTATTTT. Protein: CSAGLAGGPDTQYF. J is TRBJ2-3 and V is TRBV29-1; the match to TRBD2 covers 15 bases. V dropped 7 bases and J dropped 6; count of bases not matched to a gene: 5. This CDR3 comprises 14 residues. In germline, CDR1 is SQVTM, CDR2 ANQGSEA.

The V call is TRBV6-6, the J call TRBJ1-6, with 9 bases aligning to TRBD1. CDR3 length: 14 amino acids. Trimming cost V 6 bases and J 6 bases; bases outside gene matches: 3. Per germline, CDR1 MNHNY and CDR2 SVGAGI (reference sequence). The CDR3: CASSRDRVNSPLHF. The CDR3 DNA reads as TGTGCCAGCAGCCGGGACAGGGTTAATTCACCCCTCCACTTT.

With respect to this clonotype: The junction departs from germline at one end; a sequencing error may be responsible. The chain couples TRBV4-1 to TRBJ2-1; perhaps TRBD1 as D (5 bases). The CDR3 length is 13 residues. CDR1 MGHRA and CDR2 YSYEKL come from the germline V gene. The CDR3 bases are TGCGCCAGCAGTCAAGTGACAGTTAATGAGCTGTTCTTC. It specifies CASSQVTVNELFF.

Of note for this clonotype: Just one base apart from a much larger clone, this may be a read error. V gene TRBV6-2 or TRBV6-3 combines with J gene TRBJ2-7; D ambiguous. Trimming stripped 4 bases from V and 0 bases from J, with 13 bases between. Germline-derived CDR1 and CDR2 are MNHEY and SVGEGT. This CDR3 is built from 15 residues. The DNA of the CDR3 is TGTGCCAGCAGTTTCCTTGGCGCGAGCTCCTACGAGCAGTACTTC. It encodes CASSFLGASSYEQYF.

The chain is built from TRBV7-9 and TRBJ2-1; D remains ambiguous. V was cut by 11 bases and J by 7 bases, with 9 bases left in between. The CDR3 has 10 residues. Germline V lookup: CDR1 SEHNR, CDR2 FQNEAQ (reference sequence). The CDR3 nucleotides read TGTGCCGAACACGGGAATGAGCAGTTCTTC. Protein sequence: CAEHGNEQFF.

Points on this clonotype: The junction does not match germline at one end; this may be a read error. The V call is TRBV11-2, the J call TRBJ2-5; 7 bases are shared with TRBD2. The CDR3 contains 16 residues. Germline V gene lookup returns CDR1 SGHAT and CDR2 FQNNGV. The CDR3 DNA is TGCGCCAGCAGCTTTCTCAATAGCGGGTTAGGGGAGACCCAGTACTTC. Translating gives CASSFLNSGLGETQYF.

This clonotype appeared a single time. One end of the junction fails to match germline, which may point to a read error. The rearrangement joins TRBV7-9 to TRBJ2-1, with 7 bases lining up with TRBD2. Germline lookup yields CDR1 SEHNR and CDR2 FQNEAQ (reference sequence). CDR3 length: 14 residues. CDR3 sequence (DNA): TGTGCCAGCAGCTTAGATGGACTAGGTAATGAGCTGTTCTTC. It encodes CASSLDGLGNELFF. Looking up the rest from reference TRBV7-9 and TRBJ2-1 gives the full variable domain: DTGVSQNPRHKITKRGQNVTFRCDPISEHNRLYWYRQTLGQGPEFLTYFQNEAQLEKSRLLSDRFSAERPKGSFSTLEIQRTEQGDSAMYLCASSLDGLGNELFFGPGTRLTVL.

This clonotype appeared many times. This chain joins TRBV6-5 and TRBJ2-7, with 7 bases that match TRBD1. This CDR3 has 13 residues. The germline V gene has CDR1 MNHEY and CDR2 SVGAGI. V trimming: 2 bases; J trimming: 5 bases; junction bases outside the gene matches: 3. CDR3 DNA sequence: TGTGCCAGCAGTTACAGGGGGCTGAACGAGCAGTACTTC. Protein: CASSYRGLNEQYF.

This clonotype was seen just once. One base away lies a much larger clone, so this may be a sequencing read error. The V and J genes are TRBV4-2 and TRBJ1-1, with D perhaps TRBD1 (5 bases). Germline CDR1 and CDR2: LGHNA and YNFKEQ. This CDR3 is 16 amino acids long. The CDR3, as DNA: TGTGCCTGCAGCCCTGGGGACGGCTACATGAACACTGAAGCTTTCTTT. Translated: CACSPGDGYMNTEAFF.

This clonotype was detected many times. The V and J genes are TRBV12-3 or TRBV12-4 and TRBJ2-3; 7 bases match TRBD2. V lost 5 bases, J lost 1 base, and 3 bases stayed unmatched. The CDR3 is 14 residues long. The CDR3 region is CASSASGRTDTQYF. The CDR3 region has the DNA TGTGCCAGCAGTGCTAGCGGCCGCACAGATACGCAGTATTTT.

This chain connects TRBV6-5 to TRBJ2-2; possibly TRBD1 for D (5 bases). The V end was cut by 0 bases, the J end by 6 bases, with 11 bases between. Germline V gene lookup returns CDR1 MNHEY and CDR2 SVGAGI. This CDR3 has 15 residues. In DNA form, the CDR3 reads TGTGCCAGCAGTTACTCCTTCAGGGTTCCCGGGGAGCTGTTTTTT. This encodes CASSYSFRVPGELFF.

This clonotype was recorded a few times. The genes are TRBV6-6 and TRBJ2-3; 14 bases are a match to TRBD2. Trimming at V came to 2 bases and at J to 2 bases, leaving 3 bases not matched to a gene. The CDR3 is 17 residues long. Looked up from germline, CDR1 is MNHNY and CDR2 is SVGAGI (reference sequence). The CDR3 here is CASSYPGLAGVTDTQYF. The CDR3 DNA sequence: TGTGCCAGCAGTTACCCGGGACTAGCGGGGGTCACAGATACGCAGTATTTT.

Turning to this clonotype: A read error may explain this, as a much larger clone is one base away. This chain connects TRBV29-1 to TRBJ2-3; no reliable D call. V was shortened by 7 bases and J by 0 bases, with 11 bases between the two germline ends. CDR3 size: 13 residues. Germline V gives CDR1 SQVTM, CDR2 ANQGSEA. The CDR3 loop reads CSDVSRSTDTQYF. The CDR3 DNA reads TGCAGCGATGTATCAAGGAGCACAGATACGCAGTATTTT.

Comment on this clonotype: A much bigger clone sits one base away, suggesting this may be a read error. The chain employs TRBV7-8 and TRBJ2-5, with 10 bases fitting TRBD2. CDR3 length: 15 residues. Germline CDR1 SGHVS, CDR2 FQNEAQ. DNA for the CDR3: TGTGCCGGCAGCTTAGTTCGACTAGCGGGAGAGACCCAGTACTTC. It translates to CAGSLVRLAGETQYF.